The 5 T cell receptor beta chains below all came from one sample that was sequenced in a study of blood T cell repertoires in COVID-19. Clones were sequenced by immunoSEQ multiplex PCR, and TCRdb holds only the in-frame ones, with some missing. This table holds 40,000 to 50,000 clones, more than 85% found once. Sequenced sample: PBMCs or T cells enriched from blood (not recorded which). The source is a woman in her forties or fifties who had recovered from COVID-19.

The rearrangement links TRBV7-2 to TRBJ2-1; 9 positions agree with TRBD2. CDR3 size: 17 residues. With V trimmed by 1 base and J by 9 bases, 13 bases remained unmatched. Germline assignment: CDR1 SGHTA and CDR2 FQGNSA. As DNA, the CDR3 is TGTGCCAGCAGCTTAGGTTTATCTAGCGGGGTGGAGGGTGAGCAGTTCTTC. Encoded protein: CASSLGLSSGVEGEQFF.

V usage is TRBV6-5 and J usage is TRBJ2-7, with 12 bases matching TRBD1. Trimming at V came to 4 bases and at J to 4 bases, leaving 2 bases not matched to a gene. This CDR3 is built from 14 residues. Germline assignment: CDR1 MNHEY and CDR2 SVGAGI. Written as DNA, the CDR3 is TGTGCCAGCAGTTTGGGACAGGGGGCATACGAGCAGTACTTC. This gives the protein CASSLGQGAYEQYF.

This chain joins TRBV28 and TRBJ2-2, with 7 positions matching TRBD1. The CDR3 has 13 residues. Per the germline V gene, CDR1 is MDHEN and CDR2 is SYDVKM. Trimming took 7 bases from V and 7 from J; bases not matched to a gene: 6. In nucleotides, the CDR3 is TGTGCCAGCATCGACAGGGTAGGCGGGGAGCTGTTTTTT. Its protein product is CASIDRVGGELFF. The complete variable domain, with remaining parts taken from reference TRBV28 and TRBJ2-2, reads DVKVTQSSRYLVKRTGEKVFLECVQDMDHENMFWYRQDPGLGLRLIYFSYDVKMKEKGDIPEGYSVSREKKERFSLILESASTNQTSMYLCASIDRVGGELFFGEGSRLTVL.

The chain uses TRBV10-3 and TRBJ1-3; 10 nucleotides line up with TRBD1. This CDR3 has 16 residues. The ends lost 1 base at V and 0 bases at J; junction bases unmatched: 0. Germline V CDR1 and CDR2: ENHRY, SYGVKD. The DNA for the CDR3 is TGTGCCATCAGTGAGTGGACAGGGGGCTCTGGAAACACCATATATTTT. It codes for CAISEWTGGSGNTIYF.

This clone was detected a few times. The chain combines TRBV11-2 with TRBJ1-2; the D gene is possibly TRBD1 (5 bases). CDR3 length: 15 residues. From germline, CDR1 is SGHAT and CDR2 FQNNGV. Trimming removed 2 bases at V and 4 bases at J, with 14 bases between. This CDR3 is CASSLIRGWGYGYTF. CDR3 DNA: TGTGCCAGCAGCTTAATTAGGGGTTGGGGCTATGGCTACACCTTC.